This TCR beta chain is from a study of blood T cell repertoires in COVID-19. Study as a whole: Acute and convalescent COVID-19 samples came from the United States, Italy and Spain.

V was pared by 4 bases and J by 6 bases, with 2 bases of the junction left unmatched. The length of the CDR3 is 13 residues. Authors' analysis steps: Amplified reference gene primers provided the basis for estimating nucleated cell counts. Sequenced by immunoSEQ multiplex PCR; TCRdb stores in-frame clones only, minus some. That table gives V, J and clone size, and the DNA gave D and trimming. This table holds some 250,000 clones, 88% found once. The chain joins TRBV12-3 or TRBV12-4 to TRBJ1-2; TRBD1 matches at 10 bases. This TCR was sampled from a human donor in a cohort sampled during active COVID-19. Sequencing used peripheral blood. CDR3 coding DNA: TGTGCCAGCAGTTCCGGGACAGGGGATGGCTACACCTTC. It specifies CASSSGTGDGYTF.